The rows below give T cell receptor beta chains drawn from one sample of a study of control samples from healthy donors and cancer patients. TCRdb keeps only in-frame clones here, not all; method: immunoSEQ multiplex PCR. Of 120,000 or so clones in the sample, 90% were seen once. The source material was blood. These receptors were obtained from a man aged 18 to 29 in good health. The CDR3 runs from the conserved cysteine through the conserved F or W. The D gene is left open where the match is weak. Not all rows give a size; the values are once, few, many and, for expanded clones, a class.

.	TRBJ1-2	13	.	TRBV30	CAWMGDATDGYTF	TGTGCCTGGATGGGGGACGCCACGGATGGCTACACCTTC
.	TRBJ2-5	15	.	TRBV11-3	CASSLSGLEGETQYF	TGTGCCAGCAGCTTATCGGGCCTAGAAGGGGAGACCCAGTACTTC
.	TRBJ2-2	15	.	TRBV3-1/TRBV3-2	CASSQDLVGTGELFF	TGTGCCAGCAGCCAAGATCTCGTAGGGACCGGGGAGCTGTTTTTT
TRBD1	TRBJ1-4	17	.	TRBV2	CASSDPDRSTFGEKLFF	TGCGCCAGCAGTGACCCGGACAGGTCCACCTTCGGGGAAAAACTGTTTTTT
TRBD1	TRBJ2-5	13	.	TRBV11-3	CASSGTGVETQYF	TGTGCCAGCAGCGGCACAGGGGTGGAGACCCAGTACTTC
.	TRBJ2-6	14	few	TRBV19	CASRDPSGANVLTF	TGTGCCAGTCGGGACCCCTCTGGGGCCAACGTCCTGACTTTC
.	TRBJ2-3	16	.	TRBV10-1	CASSEPRGHLTDTQYF	TGCGCCAGCAGTGAGCCAAGGGGCCATCTCACAGATACGCAGTATTTT
TRBD2	TRBJ2-2	19	.	TRBV3-1/TRBV3-2	CASSQELTSGTPSGGELFF	TGTGCCAGCAGCCAAGAGTTGACTAGCGGAACTCCCTCGGGCGGGGAGCTGTTTTTT
.	TRBJ2-5	11	.	TRBV20-1	CSAHTQETQYF	TGCAGTGCACACACCCAAGAGACCCAGTACTTC
.	TRBJ2-5	14	few	TRBV28	CASSLWGRWETQYF	TGTGCCAGCAGTTTGTGGGGGAGATGGGAGACCCAGTACTTC
.	TRBJ2-2	16	.	TRBV3-1/TRBV3-2	CASSRRGRTNTGELFF	TGTGCCAGCAGCCGACGGGGGCGGACCAACACCGGGGAGCTGTTTTTT
.	TRBJ1-1	14	.	TRBV5-1	CASSLDGGNTEAFF	TGCGCCAGCAGCTTGGATGGGGGGAACACTGAAGCTTTCTTT
.	TRBJ1-1	15	.	TRBV5-6	CASSPLMVRGTEAFF	TGTGCCAGCAGCCCTCTAATGGTGCGGGGCACTGAAGCTTTCTTT
.	TRBJ1-5	13	.	TRBV19	CASSSGEGQPQHF	TGTGCCAGTAGTTCGGGGGAGGGTCAGCCCCAGCATTTT
TRBD1	TRBJ2-1	15	.	TRBV28	CASSSGQGSYNEQFF	TGTGCCAGCAGTTCAGGACAGGGGTCCTACAATGAGCAGTTCTTC
.	TRBJ2-3	16	.	TRBV24-1	CATSDPSGGGTDTQYF	TGTGCCACCAGTGATCCTAGCGGAGGGGGGACAGATACGCAGTATTTT
.	TRBJ2-3	16	few	TRBV4-1	CASSQETAVSTDTQYF	TGCGCCAGCAGCCAAGAGACGGCGGTTAGCACAGATACGCAGTATTTT
.	TRBJ1-2	13	.	TRBV29-1	CSVVVITHGGYTF	TGCAGCGTGGTGGTCATCACCCATGGAGGCTACACCTTC
.	TRBJ2-1	17	.	TRBV6-2/TRBV6-3	CASSYRGDSRGGSEQFF	TGTGCCAGCAGTTACCGGGGGGACAGTCGAGGGGGTAGTGAGCAGTTCTTC
.	TRBJ1-1	13	once	TRBV5-1	CASSLVQGTEAFF	TGCGCCAGCAGCTTGGTTCAGGGCACTGAAGCTTTCTTT
TRBD2	TRBJ2-1	16	.	TRBV3-1/TRBV3-2	CASSQEGRGPYNEQFF	TGTGCCAGCAGCCAAGAGGGGAGGGGACCATACAATGAGCAGTTCTTC
.	TRBJ1-1	13	once	TRBV30	CAWSVVDSTEAFF	TGTGCCTGGAGTGTAGTGGACAGCACTGAAGCTTTCTTT
.	TRBJ2-1	15	.	TRBV18	CASSPKSVVRNEQFF	TGTGCCAGCTCACCAAAATCGGTAGTGAGGAATGAGCAGTTCTTC
.	TRBJ2-6	14	.	TRBV18	CASAMSSGANVLTF	TGTGCCAGCGCCATGAGCTCTGGGGCCAACGTCCTGACTTTC
TRBD2	TRBJ2-3	18	.	TRBV5-1	CASSSRLIAGGRTDTQYF	TGCGCCAGCAGCTCGAGGTTAATAGCGGGGGGACGCACAGATACGCAGTATTTT
TRBD1	TRBJ1-2	13	once	TRBV27	CASGTGILFGYTF	TGTGCCAGCGGGACAGGGATTCTTTTCGGCTACACCTTC
.	TRBJ2-5	15	once	TRBV5-1	CASSVSSLSQETQYF	TGCGCCAGCAGCGTATCCAGTCTCAGCCAAGAGACCCAGTACTTC
TRBD1	TRBJ1-4	15	.	TRBV7-9	CASSLEGAPNEKLFF	TGTGCCAGCAGCTTAGAGGGGGCTCCTAATGAAAAACTGTTTTTT
.	TRBJ1-1	16	.	TRBV7-9	CASSFDWGSGLTEAFF	TGTGCCAGCAGCTTCGACTGGGGTTCGGGTTTGACTGAAGCTTTCTTT
.	TRBJ1-3	12	few	TRBV7-9	CASSLAGNTIYF	TGTGCCAGCAGCTTAGCGGGAAACACCATATATTTT
TRBD1	TRBJ1-6	22	.	TRBV5-3	CARSLAKGAGVRGWGENSPLHF	TGTGCCAGAAGCTTGGCCAAGGGGGCTGGCGTCAGAGGATGGGGAGAGAATTCACCCCTCCACTTT
.	TRBJ2-3	14	.	TRBV5-1	CASSFNPSPDTQYF	TGCGCCAGCAGCTTTAACCCTAGCCCAGATACGCAGTATTTT
.	TRBJ2-1	13	.	TRBV7-2	CASSRDRNNEQFF	TGTGCCAGCAGCAGGGATCGAAACAATGAGCAGTTCTTC
TRBD2	TRBJ2-1	14	.	TRBV9	CASSVGLAGGEQFF	TGTGCCAGCAGCGTAGGACTAGCGGGAGGTGAGCAGTTCTTC
TRBD2	TRBJ2-3	14	few	TRBV28	CASTSGGTTDTQYF	TGTGCCAGTACTAGCGGGGGAACTACAGATACGCAGTATTTT
.	TRBJ1-6	18	.	TRBV5-4	CASSLGDNEYSYNSPLHF	TGTGCCAGCAGCTTGGGGGACAATGAATACTCCTATAATTCACCCCTCCACTTT
.	TRBJ1-2	16	.	TRBV30	CAWSVQKGILLDGYTF	TGTGCCTGGAGTGTACAGAAAGGTATATTATTGGATGGCTACACCTTC
.	TRBJ2-1	15	.	TRBV10-1	CASSEGWLPASEQFF	TGCGCCAGCAGTGAGGGGTGGCTACCGGCTAGTGAGCAGTTCTTC
.	TRBJ2-1	14	.	TRBV16	CASSQTRERNEQFF	TGTGCCAGCAGCCAAACACGGGAGCGGAATGAGCAGTTCTTC
TRBD1	TRBJ2-1	14	.	TRBV2	CASMGVRGRGEQFF	TGTGCCAGCATGGGGGTCAGGGGGCGGGGTGAGCAGTTCTTC
TRBD2	TRBJ2-1	18	.	TRBV4-3	CASSQGLAGGPTYNEQFF	TGCGCCAGCAGCCAAGGTCTAGCGGGAGGGCCGACCTACAATGAGCAGTTCTTC
.	TRBJ1-2	13	.	TRBV30	CAWGGDGNYGYTF	TGTGCCTGGGGCGGAGACGGCAACTATGGCTACACCTTC
.	TRBJ2-3	14	.	TRBV18	CASSPRDSTDTQYF	TGTGCCAGCTCACCCAGGGACAGCACAGATACGCAGTATTTT
.	TRBJ2-2	11	.	TRBV19	CASSATGELFF	TGTGCCAGTAGTGCCACCGGGGAGCTGTTTTTT
TRBD1	TRBJ1-6	17	.	TRBV7-3	CASSFKDRYLYNSPLHF	TGTGCCAGCAGCTTTAAGGACAGGTACCTTTATAATTCACCCCTCCACTTT
.	TRBJ1-4	14	.	TRBV6-5	CASRDSLANEKLFF	TGTGCCAGCAGGGACAGTCTCGCTAATGAAAAACTGTTTTTT
.	TRBJ2-2	13	.	TRBV4-1	CASSQVGTGELFF	TGCGCCAGCAGCCAAGTGGGAACCGGGGAGCTGTTTTTT
.	TRBJ1-5	13	.	TRBV27	CASSLTVNQPQHF	TGTGCCAGCAGTTTGACTGTGAATCAGCCCCAGCATTTT